This is a list of T cell receptor beta chains from one sample in a study of blood T cell repertoires in COVID-19. Repertoires were generated with immunoSEQ multiplex PCR, while TCRdb's copy carries only in-frame clones and drops some. This table has about 15,000 clones, around 83% appearing once. The source material was peripheral blood. All receptors derive from a woman aged 50 to 60 with active or convalescent COVID-19. Each CDR3 is given with its conserved first and last residue. The D gene is left open where the match is weak. Clone size is shown for a subset of rows, as once, few, many or a class of expanded clone.

V gene	J gene	clone size	D gene	CDR3 DNA	CDR3 protein
TRBV11-2	TRBJ2-7	.	.	TGTGCCAGCAGCTTAGATTCGGGATATTACGAGCAGTACTTC	CASSLDSGYYEQYF
TRBV28	TRBJ1-4	.	TRBD1	TGTGCCAGCAGCGGATCCGGACAGGGCGAGGAAAAACTGTTTTTT	CASSGSGQGEEKLFF
TRBV9	TRBJ2-7	once	TRBD2	TGTGCCAGCAGCGTGGGGCTAGCGGGCGACTCCTACGAGCAGTACTTC	CASSVGLAGDSYEQYF
TRBV28	TRBJ2-2	.	TRBD2	TGTGCCAGCAGTCAGAAAGGACTAGCGGGAGTTATTAACACCGGGGAGCTGTTTTTT	CASSQKGLAGVINTGELFF
TRBV9	TRBJ1-6	.	TRBD1	TGTGCCAGCAGCGTAGAGGGGGCCAGGTATTCACCCCTCCACTTT	CASSVEGARYSPLHF
TRBV5-5	TRBJ2-4	.	TRBD2	TGTGCCAGCAGCTTGGGTGGCGGGAGGGGTAAAAACATTCAGTACTTC	CASSLGGGRGKNIQYF
TRBV19	TRBJ1-5	.	.	TGTGCCAGTAGTATAGCAGGGGTTGGCAATCAGCCCCAGCATTTT	CASSIAGVGNQPQHF
TRBV11-3	TRBJ2-3	.	.	TGTGCCAGCAGCTTAGCCGACTACCCTACGCAGTATTTT	CASSLADYPTQYF
TRBV9	TRBJ2-1	once	TRBD2	TGTGCCAGCAGCGTGGCTAGCGGGACCCACAATGAGCAGTTCTTC	CASSVASGTHNEQFF
TRBV6-5	TRBJ1-6	.	.	TGTGCCAGCAGTTACTCGGACAGACCTAATTCACCCCTCCACTTT	CASSYSDRPNSPLHF
TRBV29-1	TRBJ2-6	.	.	TGCAGCGTAGACCCACCGGGACACTGGAGCTCTGGGGCCAACGTCCTGACTTTC	CSVDPPGHWSSGANVLTF
TRBV5-4	TRBJ1-1	.	TRBD1	TGTGCCAGCAGCTTGGGAGGCAGGGGGCCCACTGAAGCTTTCTTT	CASSLGGRGPTEAFF
TRBV5-1	TRBJ1-1	.	.	TGCGCCAGCAGCCTGGAGGGTAGGGAGACTGAAGCTTTCTTT	CASSLEGRETEAFF
TRBV27	TRBJ1-3	.	TRBD1	TGTGCCAGCAGGCCTACAGGGGCTGGAAACACCATATATTTT	CASRPTGAGNTIYF
TRBV11-3	TRBJ2-3	.	TRBD1	TGTGCCAGCAGCCAAACCCCCTGGCAGGGGGCAGGAGATACGCAGTATTTT	CASSQTPWQGAGDTQYF
TRBV6-5	TRBJ1-2	.	TRBD1	TGTGCCAGCAGTTACTTAGACAGGGAACACGATGGCTACACCTTC	CASSYLDREHDGYTF
TRBV5-1	TRBJ1-1	once	.	TGCGCCACCACTAAAGGGAACACTGAAGCTTTCTTT	CATTKGNTEAFF
TRBV3-1/TRBV3-2	TRBJ2-7	.	TRBD2	TGTGCCAGCAGCCAAGAGGGACTAGGGAAAAACGAGCAGTACTTC	CASSQEGLGKNEQYF